This T cell receptor beta chain was recovered during a study of cytomegalovirus exposure and HLA in healthy donors. Findings and caveats of the study: Cytomegalovirus-associated status was assigned to about 180 TCR beta chains. The classifier was said to identify cytomegalovirus status with high specificity and sensitivity. In vitro testing confirmed a few CMV-associated chains as specific for CMV antigens.

The CDR3 contains 14 residues. Germline-derived CDR1 and CDR2 are MNHEY and SVGAGI. V was pared by 6 bases and J by 7 bases, with 18 bases between. Profiling relied on immunoSEQ multiplex PCR, and the TCRdb table lists in-frame clones only, not all of them. Among approximately 200,000 clones listed, under 95% were seen once. Comment on this clone: The antigen remains undetermined.

This clonotype was sampled from a woman in her late teens or twenties in good health and CMV-seronegative. The chain is built from TRBV6-5 and TRBJ1-1; a possible D gene is TRBD1 (5 bases). Sequenced: PBMCs. CDR3 nucleotide sequence: TGTGCCAGCAGCCCGACTTCGAGAAGGGGTGAAGCTTTCTTT. Translating gives CASSPTSRRGEAFF.